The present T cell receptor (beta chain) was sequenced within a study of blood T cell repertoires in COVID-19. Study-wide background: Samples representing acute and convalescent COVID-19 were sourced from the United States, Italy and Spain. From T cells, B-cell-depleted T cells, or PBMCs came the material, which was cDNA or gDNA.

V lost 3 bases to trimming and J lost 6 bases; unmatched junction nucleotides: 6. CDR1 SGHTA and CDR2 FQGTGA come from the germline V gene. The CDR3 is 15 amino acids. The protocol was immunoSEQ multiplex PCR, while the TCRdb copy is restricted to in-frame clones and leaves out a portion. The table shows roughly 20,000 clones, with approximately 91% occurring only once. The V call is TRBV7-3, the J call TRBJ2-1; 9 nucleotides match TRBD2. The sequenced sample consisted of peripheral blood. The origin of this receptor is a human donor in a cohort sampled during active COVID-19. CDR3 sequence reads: CASSLGAGGPNEQFF. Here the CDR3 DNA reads TGTGCCAGCAGCTTGGGCGCGGGGGGGCCCAATGAGCAGTTCTTC.